These 32 T cell receptor beta chains share one sample of origin, sequenced in a study of beta chain features in type 1 diabetes. General study points: Shorter TCRB CDR3s, moderately but significantly so, were found in Type 1 diabetes patients in all four CD4+ subsets.

Sequenced material consisted of expressed TCRB transcripts (all of the isolated RNA was reverse transcribed). The repertoire was sequenced with immunoSEQ multiplex PCR; TCRdb's copy has only in-frame clones and lacks some. The repertoire includes hundreds of thousands of clones, around an eighth of them detected once, and roughly 0.04% sits in the top ten. Their recognized antigens are unknown. Source material: naive CD4+ T cells from blood. The receptors stem from a man in his late teens or twenties with type 1 diabetes.

The gene calls are TRBV29-1 and TRBJ2-1; maybe TRBD1 (6 bases). This CDR3 spans 12 amino acids. Trimming removed 4 bases at V and 9 bases at J, with 13 bases between. CDR1 is SQVTM and CDR2 is ANQGSEA in the germline V gene. The CDR3 nucleotides are TGCAGCGTTGTTTACAGGGTTGGTGAGCAGTTCTTC. Its translation is CSVVYRVGEQFF.

The rearrangement joins TRBV6-1 to TRBJ2-1; D remains unclear. Germline-derived CDR1 and CDR2 are MNHNS and SASEGT. There are 14 residues in the CDR3. The germline V and J ends were trimmed by 7 bases and 10 bases, with 20 bases remaining between them. The CDR3 loop reads CASIPLQTGWEQFF. The CDR3 coding sequence is TGTGCCAGCATCCCACTTCAGACCGGTTGGGAGCAGTTCTTC.

This chain links TRBV28 with TRBJ2-2, with D perhaps matching TRBD1 (6 bases). Between the trimmed V and J ends, which lost 11 bases and 7 bases, there was a span of 14 bases. This CDR3 contains 12 residues. Germline V gene sequence: CDR1 MDHEN, CDR2 SYDVKM. For the CDR3, the DNA is TGTGCCTCCAACAGGGCTGGCGGGGAGCTGTTTTTT. Translating gives CASNRAGGELFF.

The chain combines TRBV6-5 with TRBJ2-1, with D possibly being TRBD1 (5 bases). V lost 6 bases to trimming and J lost 15 bases, with 27 bases between them. This CDR3 comprises 15 residues. Per the germline V gene, CDR1 is MNHEY and CDR2 is SVGAGI. The CDR3 sequence is CASRARPLRTPIWFF. The CDR3, as DNA: TGTGCCAGCAGAGCACGCCCCCTCAGGACACCCATTTGGTTCTTC.

The V and J genes are TRBV29-1 and TRBJ1-2, with D unresolved. The ends were cut back, 4 bases at V and 5 bases at J, with 11 bases in the middle. CDR3 length: 12 amino acids. Germline V lookup: CDR1 SQVTM, CDR2 ANQGSEA. In DNA form, the CDR3 reads TGCAGCGTTGTCCCTCACAAATATGGCTACACCTTC. It is translated as CSVVPHKYGYTF.

This rearrangement joins TRBV4-1 to TRBJ2-5; D might be TRBD2 (6 bases). The CDR3 loop spans 15 amino acids. The V gene lost 1 base and the J gene lost 4 bases, with 13 bases spanning the gap. Germline-derived CDR1 and CDR2 are MGHRA and YSYEKL. As DNA, the CDR3 is TGCGCCAGCAGCCAAGGAGGGACTGTGGTAGAGACCCAGTACTTC. This sequence encodes CASSQGGTVVETQYF.

This clone was counted between two and nine times. The chain recombines TRBV5-1 with TRBJ2-3, with a weak D call TRBD2 (6 bases). Between the trimmed V and J ends, which lost 4 bases and 2 bases, there was a span of 14 bases. The germline V gene has CDR1 SGHRS and CDR2 YFSETQ. The CDR3 is made up of 15 amino acids. Here the CDR3 reads CASSQGTSYTDTQYF. The CDR3 nucleotides read TGCGCCAGCAGCCAAGGGACTTCTTACACAGATACGCAGTATTTT.

With regard to this clone: Other DNA sequences from this sample encode an identical CDR3 as well. This rearrangement joins TRBV7-9 to TRBJ1-1; D is perhaps TRBD1 (6 bases). The CDR3 is 15 amino acids. V was cut by 5 bases and J by 0 bases, with 13 bases left in between. In germline, CDR1 is SEHNR, CDR2 FQNEAQ (reference sequence). CDR3 sequence: CASSPQGALNTEAFF. CDR3 nucleotides: TGTGCCAGCAGCCCACAGGGTGCGCTGAACACTGAAGCTTTCTTT. The complete variable domain, with remaining parts taken from reference TRBV7-9 and TRBJ1-1, reads DTGVSQNPRHKITKRGQNVTFRCDPISEHNRLYWYRQTLGQGPEFLTYFQNEAQLEKSRLLSDRFSAERPKGSFSTLEIQRTEQGDSAMYLCASSPQGALNTEAFFGQGTRLTVV.

This clone was counted a few times. The chain has TRBV29-1 and TRBJ1-1; no reliable D call. The length of the CDR3 is 13 residues. Germline assignment: CDR1 SQVTM and CDR2 ANQGSEA. Trimming took off 5 bases at V and 0 bases at J, with 10 bases between the two ends. The CDR3 bases are TGCAGCGTTATCAGTGATTTGAACACTGAAGCTTTCTTT. It translates to CSVISDLNTEAFF. Looking up the rest from reference TRBV29-1 and TRBJ1-1 gives the full variable domain: SAVISQKPSRDICQRGTSLTIQCQVDSQVTMMFWYRQQPGQSLTLIATANQGSEATYESGFVIDKFPISRPNLTFSTLTVSNMSPEDSSIYLCSVISDLNTEAFFGQGTRLTVV.

The CDR3 sequence is CASSSQGFNEQFF. The CDR3 nucleotides read TGTGCCAGCAGCTCCCAGGGGTTCAATGAGCAGTTCTTC. The chain joins TRBV7-2 to TRBJ2-1, with D possibly being TRBD1 (6 bases). Germline assignment: CDR1 SGHTA and CDR2 FQGNSA. The CDR3 contains 13 residues. V gave up 4 bases and J gave up 6 bases, with 10 bases separating them.

The J gene is TRBJ1-6, the V gene TRBV7-2; D is possibly TRBD1 (5 bases). Between the trimmed V and J ends, which lost 4 bases and 6 bases, there was a span of 19 bases. Germline V lookup: CDR1 SGHTA, CDR2 FQGNSA. CDR3 size: 17 residues. CDR3 amino acids: CASSSPPGTRSNSPLHF. Written as DNA, the CDR3 is TGTGCCAGCAGCTCCCCCCCAGGGACGAGGAGTAATTCACCCCTCCACTTT.

This clone was seen a few times. The V and J genes are TRBV10-3 and TRBJ2-1, with 10 bases identical to TRBD1. Germline lookup yields CDR1 ENHRY and CDR2 SYGVKD. The length of the CDR3 is 15 residues. V lost 4 bases and J lost 7; bases outside the gene matches: 7. The DNA of the CDR3 is TGTGCCATCAGTGGGCCGGGACAGGGGTTAAATGAGCAGTTCTTC. The encoded protein is CAISGPGQGLNEQFF.

J is TRBJ2-7 and V is TRBV19, with D unclear. CDR3 length equals 11 residues. V lost 7 bases to trimming and J lost 3 bases, with 7 bases between them. Per the germline V gene, CDR1 is LNHDA and CDR2 is SQIVND (reference sequence). DNA for the CDR3: TGTGCCAGTATGGGCGTCTACGAGCAGTACTTC. This sequence encodes CASMGVYEQYF.

This chain connects TRBV2 to TRBJ1-6, with a tentative D call TRBD1 (5 bases). CDR3 length: 14 amino acids. Germline CDR1 reads SNHLY; CDR2 reads FYNNEI. Trimming pared 5 bases from V and 16 bases from J, leaving 21 bases between. The CDR3 nucleotides are TGTGCCAGCAGTCCTTCGGCCGGGGCCACCCCACTCCACTTT. This translates into CASSPSAGATPLHF.

J is TRBJ2-2 and V is TRBV7-3; maybe TRBD2 (5 bases). Trimming cost V 11 bases and J 0 bases, with 13 bases left between them. Per the germline V gene, CDR1 is SGHTA and CDR2 is FQGTGA. This CDR3 is 14 amino acids long. The DNA for the CDR3 is TGTGCCTGCGGACTCCACGCGAACACCGGGGAGCTGTTTTTT. Translating it yields CACGLHANTGELFF.

This chain uses TRBV18 with TRBJ2-3; TRBD2 agrees at 8 bases. The CDR3 is 14 amino acids. CDR1 and CDR2 from the germline V gene are KGHSH and LQKENI. J gave up 2 bases and V 4 bases, and 2 bases lay outside the gene matches. The chain's CDR3 is CASSLAGPTDTQYF. The CDR3 DNA reads TGTGCCAGCTCACTAGCGGGGCCCACAGATACGCAGTATTTT.

This chain joins TRBV7-3 and TRBJ2-3, with D maybe TRBD1 (5 bases). CDR3 length equals 18 residues. Looked up from germline, CDR1 is SGHTA and CDR2 is FQGTGA. V was cut by 7 bases and J by 5 bases, with 28 bases left in between. The CDR3 DNA reads as TGTGCCAGCACCGAAGGGGTCCACCCCGCGATCGTGGGAGATACGCAGTATTTT. Translating gives CASTEGVHPAIVGDTQYF.

This clone was counted a few times. The chain is built from TRBV25-1 and TRBJ2-7; no clear D. The CDR3 has 11 residues. From germline, CDR1 is MGHDK and CDR2 SYGVNS. V lost 4 bases to trimming and J lost 6 bases, with 7 bases between them. CDR3 sequence reads: CASSVYSEQYF. CDR3 DNA: TGTGCCAGCAGTGTTTATTCCGAGCAGTACTTC.

The chain carries TRBV27 and TRBJ1-2; TRBD1 might be the D (6 bases). The germline V gene encodes CDR1 MNHEY and CDR2 SMNVEV (reference sequence). CDR3 size: 14 residues. V was clipped by 8 bases and J by 5 bases, with 18 bases between them. DNA of the CDR3: TGTGCCAGCTCCCCTCGGGGGGCAGAGTATGGCTACACCTTC. Its translation is CASSPRGAEYGYTF.

The rearrangement joins TRBV14 to TRBJ1-6; 7 bases are a match to TRBD1. V trimming: 1 base; J trimming: 3 bases; junction bases outside the gene matches: 6. The CDR3 runs 17 residues. The V gene's germline CDR1 is SGHDN and CDR2 FVKESK. In DNA, the CDR3 is TGTGCCAGCAGCCAAGGGGGTTGGACAGGCTATAATTCACCCCTCCACTTT. Its translation is CASSQGGWTGYNSPLHF.

The V call is TRBV9, the J call TRBJ2-3, with no clear D. V gave up 0 bases and J gave up 6 bases, with 8 bases separating them. The CDR3 totals 13 residues. The germline V gene has CDR1 SGDLS and CDR2 YYNGEE. This chain's CDR3 is CASSVVLVDTQYF. CDR3 bases: TGTGCCAGCAGCGTAGTTCTAGTGGATACGCAGTATTTT.

CDR3 residues: CASTFSGGHQPQHF. The CDR3 region has the DNA TGTGCCAGCACATTTTCAGGGGGCCATCAGCCCCAGCATTTT. The V gene is TRBV28, the J gene TRBJ1-5; TRBD1 aligns across 8 bases. The CDR3 totals 14 residues. After removal of 7 bases from V and 5 bases from J, the junction contained 7 bases not matched to a gene. Germline-derived CDR1 and CDR2 are MDHEN and SYDVKM.

This clone has only a few counts. A read error may produce the germline difference seen at one junction end. V usage is TRBV5-1 and J usage is TRBJ2-2, with D perhaps TRBD1 (6 bases). The CDR3 covers 15 residues. Germline CDR1 reads SGHRS; CDR2 reads YFSETQ. CDR3: CASSLDRPNTGELFF. The CDR3 nucleotides read TGCGCCAGCAGTTTGGACAGACCGAACACCGGGGAGCTGTTTTTT.

A few counts support this clone. The gene calls are TRBV30 and TRBJ1-4, with 11 bases that match TRBD1. Per the germline V gene, CDR1 is GTSNPN and CDR2 is SVGIG (reference sequence). V was pared by 4 bases and J by 7 bases, with 5 bases of the junction left unmatched. The CDR3 totals 14 residues. The CDR3 reads CAWKDRGRGEKLFF. CDR3 DNA: TGTGCCTGGAAGGACAGGGGGCGCGGTGAAAAACTGTTTTTT.

J is TRBJ2-2 and V is TRBV28; D remains ambiguous. The CDR3 runs to 12 residues. V shed 3 bases and J shed 6 bases, with 5 bases lying between them. Germline V gene sequence: CDR1 MDHEN, CDR2 SYDVKM. In DNA form, the CDR3 reads TGTGCCAGCAGTTTTGGGTCCGGGGAGCTGTTTTTT. Translating it yields CASSFGSGELFF.

The chain combines TRBV13 with TRBJ2-1; 7 positions agree with TRBD2. The V gene's germline CDR1 is PRHDT and CDR2 FYEKMQ (reference sequence). The CDR3 loop spans 15 amino acids. V lost 5 bases to trimming and J lost 8 bases; unmatched junction nucleotides: 12. CDR3 nucleotide sequence: TGTGCCAGCAGCCCCCCCCGGGAGGCCGGGGATGAGCAGTTCTTC. It yields the protein CASSPPREAGDEQFF.

The CDR3 DNA sequence: TGTGCCAGCTCACCCAGGACGGATGGAAACACCATATATTTT. Amino acid sequence: CASSPRTDGNTIYF. The chain is built from TRBV18 and TRBJ1-3; the D is unclear. The CDR3 is made up of 14 amino acids. The V end lost 3 bases, the J end lost 3 bases, and 9 bases lay between the germline ends. CDR1 and CDR2 (germline): KGHSH, LQKENI. Full variable domain (rest looked up from reference TRBV18 and TRBJ1-3): NAGVMQNPRHLVRRRGQEARLRCSPMKGHSHVYWYRQLPEEGLKFMVYLQKENIIDESGMPKERFSAEFPKEGPSILRIQQVVRGDSAAYFCASSPRTDGNTIYFGEGSWLTVV.

The rearrangement uses TRBV30 and TRBJ2-1; the D is unclear. The CDR3 runs to 14 residues. The V end was cut by 0 bases, the J end by 1 base, with 7 bases between. Germline V gene data show CDR1 as GTSNPN and CDR2 as SVGIG (reference sequence). This CDR3 reads CAWSVLMSYNEQFF. The CDR3 coding sequence is TGTGCCTGGAGTGTACTTATGTCCTACAATGAGCAGTTCTTC.

This clone showed up just a few times. The J gene is TRBJ2-1, the V gene TRBV14, with D unresolved. The CDR3 loop spans 13 amino acids. The V end lost 4 bases, the J end lost 4 bases, and 8 bases lay between the germline ends. Germline V CDR1 and CDR2: SGHDN, FVKESK. The CDR3 coding sequence is TGTGCCAGCAGCCTTGGCAGTTACAATGAGCAGTTCTTC. Its protein is CASSLGSYNEQFF.

This clone was detected only a few times. The chain couples TRBV30 to TRBJ2-1, with 9 bases fitting TRBD2. The junction had 10 bases not matched to a gene; V was cut back by 0 bases and J by 7 bases. Germline V gives CDR1 GTSNPN, CDR2 SVGIG (reference sequence). This CDR3 comprises 16 residues. CDR3: CAWSVVAGGPGNEQFF. The CDR3 coding sequence is TGTGCCTGGAGTGTAGTTGCGGGAGGGCCTGGGAATGAGCAGTTCTTC.

As for this clone: Other DNA sequences within the sample encode an identical CDR3. J is TRBJ2-2 and V is TRBV7-2; D gene uncertain. CDR1 is SGHTA, CDR2 FQGNSA, per germline. The V gene lost 2 bases and the J gene lost 4 bases, with 2 bases spanning the gap. There are 12 residues in the CDR3. As DNA, the CDR3 is TGTGCCAGCAGCTTACCCACCGGGGAGCTGTTTTTT. Amino acid sequence: CASSLPTGELFF.

The V and J genes are TRBV4-3 and TRBJ1-2; D gene uncertain. This CDR3 contains 16 residues. In germline, CDR1 is LGHNA, CDR2 YSLEER. Trimming removed 0 bases at V and 8 bases at J, with 19 bases between. The CDR3 reads CASSQDRHRAEGGYTF. In DNA, the CDR3 is TGCGCCAGCAGCCAAGATCGTCACCGGGCAGAGGGCGGCTACACCTTC.